The 10 T cell receptor beta chains below come from one sample, sequenced in a study of shared clonotypes between healthy human individuals. TCRdb's table, derived via immunoSEQ multiplex PCR, lists solely in-frame clones and lacks some. Among more than 400,000 clones, more than 95% were seen once, and the ten largest hold 0.055% to 0.075%. The sequenced sample was naive CD4+ T cells sorted from blood. Regarding subset: CD45RA+ positively selected. The receptors stem from a woman aged 25 to 39 in good health.

The gene calls are TRBV6-5 and TRBJ1-5; D unresolved. The CDR3 sequence is 13 residues long. Deletions cut 4 bases from V and 5 bases from J, with 9 bases between. Germline-derived CDR1 and CDR2 are MNHEY and SVGAGI. The CDR3 DNA reads TGTGCCAGCAGTTTGGGTGGGGATCAGCCCCAGCATTTT. Its translation is CASSLGGDQPQHF.

The chain recombines TRBV6-6 with TRBJ1-2, with a possible D match to TRBD1 (5 bases). Trimming left V 7 bases short and J 7 bases short, with 16 bases between. Germline CDR1 and CDR2: MNHNY and SVGAGI (reference sequence). This CDR3 spans 13 amino acids. The CDR3 protein is CASTPGGHSGYTF. The CDR3 DNA follows: TGTGCCAGCACCCCGGGCGGACACTCTGGCTACACCTTC.

This chain connects TRBV28 to TRBJ2-1, with D tentatively TRBD1 (6 bases). Germline V gene lookup returns CDR1 MDHEN and CDR2 SYDVKM. The CDR3 extends over 14 amino acids. Deletions cut 6 bases from V and 6 bases from J, with 15 bases between. The CDR3 nucleotides read TGTGCCAGCAGCGAAGGGGGAGTGGTCAATGAGCAGTTCTTC. This translates into CASSEGGVVNEQFF.

The CDR3 here is CASSGGLAETGELFF. The DNA for the CDR3 is TGTGCCAGCTCGGGGGGACTAGCGGAGACCGGGGAGCTGTTTTTT. The chain has TRBV18 and TRBJ2-2; 11 nucleotides match TRBD2. Per germline, CDR1 KGHSH and CDR2 LQKENI. Losses at the gene ends were 6 bases for V and 5 bases for J; bases not matched to a gene: 5. The CDR3 has 15 residues.

This sequence joins TRBV10-2 and TRBJ2-2; D is unresolved. The CDR3 is 14 amino acids. CDR1 and CDR2 from the germline V gene are WSHSY and SAAADI. V gave up 8 bases and J gave up 0 bases, with 10 bases separating them. This CDR3 reads CASLRNTNTGELFF. The CDR3 region has the DNA TGCGCCAGCCTCAGAAATACGAACACCGGGGAGCTGTTTTTT.

The gene calls are TRBV14 and TRBJ1-5, with no clear D. The V gene's germline CDR1 is SGHDN and CDR2 FVKESK. This CDR3 has 17 residues. Deletions cut 10 bases from V and 0 bases from J, with 22 bases between. The CDR3 sequence is CAIEPRRHKFSNQPQHF. The CDR3 nucleotides read TGTGCCATAGAACCCCGTAGACACAAATTTAGCAATCAGCCCCAGCATTTT. Full variable domain (remainder filled in from reference TRBV14 and TRBJ1-5): EAGVTQFPSHSVIEKGQTVTLRCDPISGHDNLYWYRRVMGKEIKFLLHFVKESKQDESGMPNNRFLAERTGGTYSTLKVQPAELEDSGVYFCAIEPRRHKFSNQPQHFGDGTRLSIL.

This rearrangement joins TRBV28 to TRBJ1-1, with TRBD1 as a possible D gene (6 bases). Germline CDR1 MDHEN, CDR2 SYDVKM. The CDR3 sequence is 14 residues long. V lost 3 bases, J lost 1 base, and 9 bases lay in between. CDR3 residues: CASSFETGNTEAFF. The CDR3 nucleotides are TGTGCCAGCAGTTTCGAGACAGGGAACACTGAAGCTTTCTTT.

The gene calls are TRBV29-1 and TRBJ2-1, with 11 bases that match TRBD2. The CDR3 is made up of 13 amino acids. The germline V gene has CDR1 SQVTM and CDR2 ANQGSEA. The ends lost 7 bases at V and 8 bases at J; junction bases unmatched: 7. The CDR3 loop reads CSETSGSTDEQFF. The DNA for the CDR3 is TGCAGCGAAACTAGCGGGAGTACTGATGAGCAGTTCTTC.

The CDR3 loop reads CASSLGGPLSSYNEQFF. DNA of the CDR3: TGTGCCAGCAGCTTAGGGGGTCCGCTTAGCTCCTACAATGAGCAGTTCTTC. The chain uses TRBV7-9 and TRBJ2-1, with D unclear. Trimming cost V 1 base and J 0 bases, with 13 bases left between them. The CDR3 contains 17 residues. Germline V gives CDR1 SEHNR, CDR2 FQNEAQ (reference sequence).

The chain recombines TRBV5-8 with TRBJ2-3; D gene unclear. This CDR3 contains 16 residues. Deletions cut 3 bases from V and 1 base from J, with 15 bases between. CDR1 is SGHTS and CDR2 is YDEGEE in the germline V gene. The CDR3 sequence: CASSSSQMVGTDTQYF. In DNA, the CDR3 is TGTGCCAGCAGCTCCTCGCAGATGGTGGGCACAGATACGCAGTATTTT.